This entry lists 4 T cell receptor beta chains sequenced from one sample in a study of blood T cells in healthy people across ages. Through a sample-barcoded 5' primer and a J-beta primer mix, a second PCR was run for 7 to 11 cycles. From the 5' RACE reads, TCRdb called clonotypes with MiXCR, one entry per CDR3 protein. The sample includes approximately 1.5 million distinct CDR3 sequences, roughly a third of them seen just once. The sequencing sample was made of blood. Receptors originate from a woman aged 25-40 years in good health.

This clonotype was seen many times. The chain employs TRBV29-1 and TRBJ2-1; D ambiguous. There are 12 residues in the CDR3. The ends were cut back, 5 bases at V and 7 bases at J, with 12 bases in the middle. From germline, CDR1 is SQVTM and CDR2 ANQGSEA. The CDR3 DNA sequence: TGCAGCGTTACCAAGACTTTTAATGAGCAGTTCTTC. Translated: CSVTKTFNEQFF.

The chain has TRBV7-8 and TRBJ2-1; D is perhaps TRBD1 (6 bases). Trimming removed 1 base from V and 3 bases from J, with 10 bases in between. The length of the CDR3 is 15 residues. The germline CDR1 and CDR2 sequences are SGHVS and FQNEAQ. The CDR3 protein is CASSLGTEIYNEQFF. The CDR3 bases are TGTGCCAGCAGCTTAGGGACAGAAATCTACAATGAGCAGTTCTTC.

The chain links TRBV5-1 to TRBJ1-1; D perhaps matches TRBD1 (6 bases). The CDR3 covers 14 residues. Trimming pared 3 bases from V and 3 bases from J, leaving 12 bases between. CDR1 and CDR2 from the germline V gene are SGHRS and YFSETQ. The CDR3 sequence is CASSWRGGDTEAFF. The CDR3 nucleotides are TGCGCCAGCAGCTGGAGGGGGGGAGACACTGAAGCTTTCTTT.

This clonotype was observed a handful of times. The chain has TRBV4-2 and TRBJ2-2; D is possibly TRBD2 (5 bases). V was trimmed by 1 base and J by 5 bases, leaving 17 bases between them. Germline V gene sequence: CDR1 LGHNA, CDR2 YNFKEQ. The CDR3 spans 17 residues. CDR3 DNA: TGTGCCAGCAGCCAAGCCCCTTGGGGAGAAGATACCGGGGAGCTGTTTTTT. It encodes CASSQAPWGEDTGELFF.